These T cell receptor beta chains were read from a single sample in a study of patients and donors after allogeneic stem cell transplantation. TCRdb independently ran MiXCR on the RT-PCR reads; one entry per CDR3 protein. The sample holds about a million distinct CDR3 sequences; 18% are singletons and the top ten take under 6.5%. The sample taken for sequencing was blood, either unsorted or a sorted T cell fraction (not recorded which). The source is a human donor who was either an allogeneic HSCT recipient or a stem cell or donor lymphocyte infusion donor (not recorded which). It is not recorded whose cells these are; they may come from a transplant donor. CDR3s include the opening cysteine and the closing phenylalanine or tryptophan. D genes are given only for firm matches. Clone size is stated in some rows and not others, as once, few, many or a class when expanded.

D gene | J gene | V gene | clone size | CDR3 protein | CDR3 DNA
- | TRBJ2-7 | TRBV4-1 | - | CASSPRGGDEQYF | TGCGCCAGCAGCCCCAGGGGGGGCGACGAGCAGTACTTC
- | TRBJ2-5 | TRBV2 | many | CASGRNSPTGTQYF | TGTGCCAGCGGAAGAAACTCCCCCACAGGGACCCAGTACTTC
TRBD2 | TRBJ2-7 | TRBV13 | - | CASSLEREAPYEQYF | TGTGCCAGCAGCCTGGAGCGGGAGGCCCCCTACGAGCAGTACTTC
- | TRBJ2-7 | TRBV20-1 | few | CSARPSLRGRTYEQYF | TGCAGTGCTCGGCCATCATTGCGGGGGCGAACCTACGAGCAGTACTTC
- | TRBJ1-2 | TRBV7-4 | - | CASTNAVGANYGYTF | TGTGCCAGCACTAACGCGGTCGGGGCTAACTATGGCTACACCTTC
TRBD1 | TRBJ1-2 | TRBV4-1 | - | CASSQGTGLLSYGYTF | TGCGCCAGCAGCCAAGGGACAGGCCTTCTATCCTATGGCTACACCTTC
TRBD1 | TRBJ2-7 | TRBV2 | once | CASSERGQTHEQYF | TGTGCCAGCAGTGAGAGGGGGCAGACACACGAGCAGTACTTC
TRBD1 | TRBJ2-1 | TRBV6-6 | once | CASSPDRGYRRF | TGTGCCAGCAGCCCAGACAGGGGGTATAGACGCTTC
- | TRBJ2-3 | TRBV30 | - | CAWSVLAVSTDTQYF | TGTGCCTGGAGTGTACTTGCGGTTAGCACAGATACGCAGTATTTT
- | TRBJ2-6 | TRBV6-5 | few | CASSYSASFSGANVLTF | TGTGCCAGCAGTTACAGCGCCAGCTTCTCTGGGGCCAACGTCCTGACTTTC
- | TRBJ1-1 | TRBV27 | - | CASRRLIPKTFGAEAFF | TGTGCCAGCAGGAGGCTTATCCCCAAGACTTTTGGGGCTGAAGCTTTCTTT
- | TRBJ1-5 | TRBV29-1 | - | CSVESGGAGPQHF | TGCAGCGTTGAATCGGGGGGAGCCGGGCCCCAGCATTTT
TRBD2 | TRBJ2-1 | TRBV10-3 | - | CAISNLAGGIHEQFF | TGTGCCATCAGTAACCTAGCGGGAGGAATCCATGAGCAGTTCTTC
TRBD1 | TRBJ2-5 | TRBV11-3 | few | CASSTTTGGVETQYF | TGTGCCAGCAGCACCACGACAGGGGGCGTTGAGACCCAGTACTTC
TRBD2 | TRBJ2-3 | TRBV15 | few | CATSRPLRGNTDTQYF | TGTGCCACCAGCAGGCCGTTGCGGGGGAATACAGATACGCAGTATTTT
- | TRBJ1-5 | TRBV12-3/TRBV12-4 | few | CASSFDSHNQPQHF | TGTGCCAGCAGTTTTGACAGCCACAATCAGCCCCAGCATTTT
TRBD2 | TRBJ2-1 | TRBV20-1 | few | CSASGGLAGVKEQFF | TGCAGTGCTAGTGGGGGACTAGCGGGAGTAAAAGAGCAGTTCTTC
- | TRBJ2-7 | TRBV27 | - | CASPSPPFISYEQYF | TGTGCCAGCCCTAGCCCACCCTTTATCTCCTACGAGCAGTACTTC
- | TRBJ2-7 | TRBV30 | - | CAWGTGTLTYEQYF | TGTGCCTGGGGAACCGGGACGCTGACCTACGAGCAGTACTTC
TRBD1 | TRBJ1-1 | TRBV12-3/TRBV12-4 | few | CASSTRRTGGTEAFF | TGTGCCAGCAGTACCCGGAGGACAGGGGGCACTGAAGCTTTCTTT
TRBD2 | TRBJ2-1 | TRBV3-1 | - | CASSQPPSGGTHSTYNEQFF | TGTGCCAGCAGCCAACCTCCTAGCGGGGGCACTCATAGCACCTACAATGAGCAGTTCTTC
TRBD2 | TRBJ2-3 | TRBV5-1 | - | CASSLLLPTSGGTDTQYF | TGCGCCAGCAGCTTGCTCCTCCCGACTAGCGGGGGCACAGATACGCAGTATTTT
- | TRBJ2-1 | TRBV20-1 | once | CSAFLSGLRDEQFF | TGCAGTGCTTTCCTATCCGGGCTCAGGGATGAGCAGTTCTTC
- | TRBJ2-7 | TRBV10-3 | - | CATSSYRLYEQYF | TGTGCCACCTCTTCCTACAGGCTCTACGAGCAGTACTTC
TRBD1 | TRBJ1-2 | TRBV5-4 | - | CASTDRGLQNYGYTF | TGTGCCAGCACGGACAGGGGGCTACAAAACTATGGCTACACCTTC
- | TRBJ2-6 | TRBV5-1 | few | CASSLADYSGANVLTF | TGCGCCAGCAGCTTGGCCGACTACTCTGGGGCCAACGTCCTGACTTTC
TRBD2 | TRBJ2-5 | TRBV3-1 | - | CASSQGSLAGVGQETQYF | TGTGCCAGCAGCCAAGGGAGTCTAGCGGGAGTTGGTCAAGAGACCCAGTACTTC
- | TRBJ1-1 | TRBV24-1 | few | CATSGLNTEAFF | TGTGCCACCAGTGGGCTGAACACTGAAGCTTTCTTT
- | TRBJ1-1 | TRBV5-1 | - | CASRNGQGNTEAFF | TGCGCCAGCAGAAACGGACAAGGCAACACTGAAGCTTTCTTT
TRBD1 | TRBJ1-6 | TRBV6-1 | - | CASSRGKGSPLHF | TGTGCCAGCAGCAGGGGGAAGGGTTCACCCCTCCACTTT
- | TRBJ2-7 | TRBV14 | - | CASSQQQLTSYEQYF | TGTGCCAGCAGCCAACAACAGCTGACCTCCTACGAGCAGTACTTC
TRBD2 | TRBJ2-1 | TRBV7-2 | - | CASSLDSSGVNEQFF | TGTGCCAGCAGCTTAGATAGTAGCGGGGTCAATGAGCAGTTCTTC
TRBD1 | TRBJ2-4 | TRBV12-3/TRBV12-4 | - | CASRTQGVGENAKNIQYF | TGTGCCAGCAGAACCCAGGGGGTGGGGGAAAACGCCAAAAACATTCAGTACTTC
- | TRBJ1-5 | TRBV24-1 | few | CATSVGGGQPQHF | TGTGCCACCAGTGTTGGCGGGGGTCAGCCCCAGCATTTT
TRBD1 | TRBJ1-1 | TRBV12-3/TRBV12-4 | few | CASNKAPGQGSEAFF | TGTGCCAGCAACAAAGCCCCGGGACAGGGGTCTGAAGCTTTCTTT
TRBD2 | TRBJ2-1 | TRBV7-2 | - | CASSSSGMGKRSYNEQFF | TGTGCCAGCAGCTCTAGCGGGATGGGAAAGCGGTCCTACAATGAGCAGTTCTTC
- | TRBJ2-1 | TRBV3-1 | few | CASSQGFQTNNEQFF | TGTGCCAGCAGCCAAGGGTTCCAAACGAACAATGAGCAGTTCTTC